This T cell receptor (beta chain) was identified during a study of early T cells in non-severe SARS-CoV-2 infection. Turning to the study itself: It was bulk RNA from unsorted whole blood that was sequenced, and the chains were unpaired.

Overall study results and limits: Database matching using VDJdb favored anti-spike CD8 responses, with private and CD4 specificities left missing.

This clonotype showed up just a few times. Its antigen is unknown. The CDR3 has 15 residues. Trimming left V 3 bases short and J 8 bases short, with 19 bases between. Germline V gene data show CDR1 as MDHEN and CDR2 as SYDVKM. Individually, cDNA molecules had unique molecular identifiers attached to them. TCRdb used MiXCR to reprocess the 5' RACE reads, holding one entry per CDR3 protein. The data show more than 60,000 distinct CDR3 sequences, about 13% seen once. Sequenced sample: whole blood. The chain is built from TRBV28 and TRBJ1-2, with a possible D match to TRBD1 (6 bases). This receptor was obtained from an adult who was a healthcare worker with PCR-confirmed SARS-CoV-2 infection or an uninfected control (not recorded which). In DNA, the CDR3 is TGTGCCAGCAGTTTGTCCGGACCAGGGGTGGACGGCTACACCTTC. The encoded protein is CASSLSGPGVDGYTF.